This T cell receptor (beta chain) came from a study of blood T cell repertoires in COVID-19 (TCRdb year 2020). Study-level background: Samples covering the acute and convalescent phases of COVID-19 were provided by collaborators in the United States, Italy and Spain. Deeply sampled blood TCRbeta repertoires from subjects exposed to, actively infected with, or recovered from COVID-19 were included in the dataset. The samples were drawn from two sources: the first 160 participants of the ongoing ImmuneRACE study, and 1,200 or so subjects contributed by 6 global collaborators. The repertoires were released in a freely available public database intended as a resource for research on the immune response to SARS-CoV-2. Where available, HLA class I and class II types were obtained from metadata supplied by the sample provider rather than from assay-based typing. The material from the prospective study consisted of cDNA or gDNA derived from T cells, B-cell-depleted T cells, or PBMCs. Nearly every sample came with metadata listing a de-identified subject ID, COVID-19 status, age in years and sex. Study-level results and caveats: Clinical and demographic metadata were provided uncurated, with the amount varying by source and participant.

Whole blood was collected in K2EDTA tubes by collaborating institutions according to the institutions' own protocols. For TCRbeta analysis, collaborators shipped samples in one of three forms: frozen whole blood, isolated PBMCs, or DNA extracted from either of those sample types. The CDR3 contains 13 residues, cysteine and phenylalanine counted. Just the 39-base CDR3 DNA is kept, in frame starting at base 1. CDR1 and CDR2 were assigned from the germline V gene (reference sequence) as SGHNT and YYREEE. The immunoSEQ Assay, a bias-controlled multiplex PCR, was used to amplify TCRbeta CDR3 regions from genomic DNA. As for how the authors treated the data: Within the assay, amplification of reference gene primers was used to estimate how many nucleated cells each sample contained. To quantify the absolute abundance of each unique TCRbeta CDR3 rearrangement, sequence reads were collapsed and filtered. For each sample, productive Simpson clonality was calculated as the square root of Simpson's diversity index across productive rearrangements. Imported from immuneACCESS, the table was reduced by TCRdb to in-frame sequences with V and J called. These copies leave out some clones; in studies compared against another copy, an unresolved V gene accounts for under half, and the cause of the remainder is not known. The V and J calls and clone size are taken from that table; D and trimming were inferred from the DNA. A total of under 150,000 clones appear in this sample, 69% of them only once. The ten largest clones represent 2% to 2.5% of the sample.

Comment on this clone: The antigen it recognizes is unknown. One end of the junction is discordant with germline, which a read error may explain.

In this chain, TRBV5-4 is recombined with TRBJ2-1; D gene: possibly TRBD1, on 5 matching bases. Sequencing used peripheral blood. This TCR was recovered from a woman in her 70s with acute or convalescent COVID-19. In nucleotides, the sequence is TGTGCCAGCAGATTGGACACCCACAATGAGCAGTTCTTC. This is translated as CASRLDTHNEQFF. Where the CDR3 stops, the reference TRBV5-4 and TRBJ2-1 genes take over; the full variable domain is ETGVTQSPTHLIKTRGQQVTLRCSSQSGHNTVSWYQQALGQGPQFIFQYYREEENGRGNFPPRFSGLQFPNYSSELNVNALELDDSALYLCASRLDTHNEQFFGPGTRLTVL.